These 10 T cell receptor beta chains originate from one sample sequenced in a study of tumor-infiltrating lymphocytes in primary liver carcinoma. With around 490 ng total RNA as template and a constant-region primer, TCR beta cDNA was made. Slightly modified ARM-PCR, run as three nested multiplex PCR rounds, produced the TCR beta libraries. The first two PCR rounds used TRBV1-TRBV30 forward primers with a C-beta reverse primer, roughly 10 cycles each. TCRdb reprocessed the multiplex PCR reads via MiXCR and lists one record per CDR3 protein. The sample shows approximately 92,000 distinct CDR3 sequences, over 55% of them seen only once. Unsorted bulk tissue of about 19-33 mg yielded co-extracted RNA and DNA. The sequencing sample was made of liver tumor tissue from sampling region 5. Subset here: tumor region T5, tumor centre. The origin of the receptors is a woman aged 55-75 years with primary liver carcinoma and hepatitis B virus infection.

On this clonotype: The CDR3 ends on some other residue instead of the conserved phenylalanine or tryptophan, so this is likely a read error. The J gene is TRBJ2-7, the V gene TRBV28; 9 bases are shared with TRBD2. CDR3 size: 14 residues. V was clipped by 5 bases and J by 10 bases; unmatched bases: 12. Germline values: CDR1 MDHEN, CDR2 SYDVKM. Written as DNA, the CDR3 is TGTGCCAGCAGTCCCTACACTGGCGGGAGGGCCCAGTACTTA. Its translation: CASSPYTGGRAQYL.

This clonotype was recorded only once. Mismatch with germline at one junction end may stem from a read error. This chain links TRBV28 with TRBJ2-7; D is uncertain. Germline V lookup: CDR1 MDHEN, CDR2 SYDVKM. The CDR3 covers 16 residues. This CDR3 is CVSSRQAAAFSYEQYF. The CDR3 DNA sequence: TGTGTCAGCAGCCGCCAGGCGGCCGCGTTCTCCTACGAGCAGTACTTC. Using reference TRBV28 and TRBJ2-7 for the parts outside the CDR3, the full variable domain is DVKVTQSSRYLVKRTGEKVFLECVQDMDHENMFWYRQDPGLGLRLIYFSYDVKMKEKGDIPEGYSVSREKKERFSLILESASTNQTSMYLCVSSRQAAAFSYEQYFGPGTRLTVT.

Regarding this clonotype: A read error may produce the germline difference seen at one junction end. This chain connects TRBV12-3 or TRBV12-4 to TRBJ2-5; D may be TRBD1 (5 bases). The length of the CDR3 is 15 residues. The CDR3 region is CVSSFSTRGAETQYF. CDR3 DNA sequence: TGTGTCAGCAGTTTTTCCACAAGGGGCGCGGAGACCCAGTACTTC.

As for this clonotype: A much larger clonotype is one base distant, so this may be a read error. Written as DNA, the CDR3 is TGTGCCAGCGGTTTATACCCAGGGGACTACGAGCAGTACTTC. It encodes CASGLYPGDYEQYF. The J gene is TRBJ2-7, the V gene TRBV28, with D possibly TRBD1 on 6 matching bases. The CDR3 runs 14 residues. Germline CDR1 reads MDHEN; CDR2 reads SYDVKM.

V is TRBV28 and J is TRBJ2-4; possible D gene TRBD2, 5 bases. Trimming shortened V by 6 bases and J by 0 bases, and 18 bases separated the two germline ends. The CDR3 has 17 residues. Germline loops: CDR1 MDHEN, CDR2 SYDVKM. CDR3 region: CASSQDYSVIAKNIQYF. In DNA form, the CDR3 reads TGTGCCAGCAGCCAGGATTATAGCGTGATAGCCAAAAACATTCAGTACTTC.

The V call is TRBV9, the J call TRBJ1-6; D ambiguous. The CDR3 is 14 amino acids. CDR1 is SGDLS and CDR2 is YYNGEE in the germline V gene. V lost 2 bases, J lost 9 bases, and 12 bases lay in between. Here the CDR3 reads CASSVSHRISPLHF. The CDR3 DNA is TGTGCCAGCAGCGTCAGTCACCGGATTTCACCCCTCCACTTT.

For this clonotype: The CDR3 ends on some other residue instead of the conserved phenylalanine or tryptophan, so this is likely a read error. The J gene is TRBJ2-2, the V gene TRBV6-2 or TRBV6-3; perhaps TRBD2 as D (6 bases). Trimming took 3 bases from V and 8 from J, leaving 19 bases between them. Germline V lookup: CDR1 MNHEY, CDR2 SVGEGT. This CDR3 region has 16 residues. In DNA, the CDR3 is TGTGCCAGCAGTTATCCTAGCAGGAGGGCCAAGGGGGAGCTGTTTTAT. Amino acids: CASSYPSRRAKGELFY.

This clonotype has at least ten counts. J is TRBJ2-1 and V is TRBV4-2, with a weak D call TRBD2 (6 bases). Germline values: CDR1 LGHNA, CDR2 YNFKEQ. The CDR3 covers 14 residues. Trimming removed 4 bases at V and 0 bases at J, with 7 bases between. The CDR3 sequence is CASSRGDSYNEQFF. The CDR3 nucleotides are TGTGCCAGCAGCCGGGGGGACTCCTACAATGAGCAGTTCTTC.

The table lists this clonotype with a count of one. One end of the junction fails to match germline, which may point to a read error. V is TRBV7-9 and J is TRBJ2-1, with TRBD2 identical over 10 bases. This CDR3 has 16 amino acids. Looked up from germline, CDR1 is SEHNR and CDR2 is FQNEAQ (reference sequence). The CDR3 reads CASSSWGAGGHDEQFF. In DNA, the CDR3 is TGTGCCAGTAGCTCATGGGGAGCGGGAGGGCATGATGAGCAGTTCTTC.

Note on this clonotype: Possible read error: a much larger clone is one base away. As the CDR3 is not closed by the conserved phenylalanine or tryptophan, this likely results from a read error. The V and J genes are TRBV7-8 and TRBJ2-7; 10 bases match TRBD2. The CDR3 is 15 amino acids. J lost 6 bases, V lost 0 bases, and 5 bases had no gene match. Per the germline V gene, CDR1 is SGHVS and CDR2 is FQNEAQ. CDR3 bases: TGTGCCAGCAGCTTAGCGCTAGCGGGAGTTGTCGAGCAGTACCTC. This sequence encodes CASSLALAGVVEQYL.